This entry concerns a single T cell receptor beta chain. Its antigen remains unknown. This record comes from a study of post-analysis software for immune sequencing data. Study findings and constraints: Controls showed lower frequencies than patients for roughly five TRBV segments, and TRBV5-6, TRBV5-1 and TRBV20-1 were among these.

The length of the CDR3 is 15 residues. Germline V gene data show CDR1 as SGHRS and CDR2 as YFSETQ. V lost 3 bases and J 0 bases, leaving 10 bases between the germline ends. The TCR beta cDNA libraries carried unique molecular identifiers. TCRdb itself ran the PCR reads through MiXCR, one entry per CDR3 protein. The data contain 800,000 to 950,000 distinct CDR3 sequences, around 53% of them singletons. This TCR was recovered from a girl aged 5-17 years with multiple sclerosis. Material for sequencing was blood. The gene calls are TRBV5-1 and TRBJ2-1; D may be TRBD1 (5 bases). CDR3 sequence: CASSSQAPSYNEQFF. The CDR3 DNA follows: TGCGCCAGCAGCTCACAGGCACCCTCCTACAATGAGCAGTTCTTC. Complete variable domain (other parts from reference TRBV5-1 and TRBJ2-1): KAGVTQTPRYLIKTRGQQVTLSCSPISGHRSVSWYQQTPGQGLQFLFEYFSETQRNKGNFPGRFSGRQFSNSRSEMNVSTLELGDSALYLCASSSQAPSYNEQFFGPGTRLTVL.